This T cell receptor beta chain is from a study of cytomegalovirus exposure and HLA in healthy donors. A remark on this clone: This sample includes further DNA sequences coding for the same CDR3.

The CDR3 runs to 14 residues. V trimming: 5 bases; J trimming: 14 bases; junction bases outside the gene matches: 15. Germline-derived CDR1 and CDR2 are SGHTA and FQGNSA. PCR primers comprised 60 Vbeta and 13 Jbeta primers. Sequencing was performed with immunoSEQ multiplex PCR; in TCRdb, only in-frame clones are kept and a portion is missing. This specimen shows 50,000 or so clones; the ten leading clones hold 9% to 15%. The material sequenced was PBMCs. The chain is built from TRBV7-2 and TRBJ1-2; TRBD1 matches 9 bases. The receptor was derived from a woman in her sixties in good health and CMV-seropositive. This CDR3 reads CASSPPGQGRGSTF. CDR3 bases: TGTGCCAGCAGCCCTCCGGGACAGGGAAGGGGATCAACCTTC.